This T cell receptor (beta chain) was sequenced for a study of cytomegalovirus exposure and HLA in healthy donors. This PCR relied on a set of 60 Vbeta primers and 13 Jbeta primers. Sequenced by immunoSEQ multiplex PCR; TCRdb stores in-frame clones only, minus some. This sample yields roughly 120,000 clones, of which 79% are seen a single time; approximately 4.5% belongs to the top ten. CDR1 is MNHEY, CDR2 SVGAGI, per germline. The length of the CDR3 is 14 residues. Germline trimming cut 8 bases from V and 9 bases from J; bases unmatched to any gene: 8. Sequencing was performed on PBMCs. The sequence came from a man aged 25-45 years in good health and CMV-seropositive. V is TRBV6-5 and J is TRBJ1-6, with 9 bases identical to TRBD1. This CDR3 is CASSTGTGRSPLHF. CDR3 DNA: TGTGCCAGCTCGACCGGGACAGGGCGTTCACCCCTCCACTTT.